The 17 T cell receptor beta chains below were found in one sample sequenced in a study of type 1 regulatory T cells. Via MiXCR, TCRdb re-called the reads, giving one row per CDR3 protein. This sample has approximately 97,000 distinct CDR3 sequences, with 31% found just once. Source material: CD4+ T cells, either the whole sample or a sorted fraction (not recorded which). Receptors originate from a human donor in good health.

This clonotype appeared a few times. The CDR3 loop is CSAPGTGTDTQYF. As DNA, the CDR3 is TGCAGTGCACCCGGGACAGGCACAGATACGCAGTATTTT. V gene TRBV20-1 combines with J gene TRBJ2-3; 7 bases align to TRBD1. V was clipped by 6 bases and J by 1 base; unmatched bases: 4. CDR1 and CDR2 from the germline V gene are DFQATT and SNEGSKA (reference sequence). The CDR3 extends over 13 amino acids.

This clonotype has a handful of counts. The V and J genes are TRBV19 and TRBJ1-5; the D is unclear. CDR1 is LNHDA, CDR2 SQIVND, per germline (reference sequence). CDR3 length: 13 residues. Trimming took 7 bases from V and 3 from J, leaving 10 bases between them. The CDR3 reads CASNAFSNQPQHF. The CDR3 DNA sequence: TGTGCCAGTAACGCGTTTTCCAATCAGCCCCAGCATTTT.

This clonotype was seen only once. The chain links TRBV7-2 to TRBJ2-5; 13 bases match TRBD2. The V gene end was trimmed by 5 bases and the J gene end by 2 bases; junction bases not matched to a gene: 17. Germline CDR1 SGHTA, CDR2 FQGNSA. There are 20 residues in the CDR3. This CDR3 is CASSHGLAGASNNFQETQYF. In nucleotides, the CDR3 is TGTGCCAGCAGCCACGGACTAGCGGGAGCCTCGAATAATTTTCAAGAGACCCAGTACTTC.

This chain connects TRBV5-1 to TRBJ1-1; D is undetermined. The V gene lost 5 bases and the J gene lost 1 base, with 9 bases spanning the gap. CDR3 length: 13 amino acids. CDR1 and CDR2 from the germline V gene are SGHRS and YFSETQ. This CDR3 reads CASRSDGNTEAFF. The CDR3 nucleotides read TGCGCCAGCAGGTCTGACGGGAACACTGAAGCTTTCTTT.

In this sample, this clonotype turned up a few times. The rearrangement links TRBV5-1 to TRBJ1-4; possibly TRBD1 for D (6 bases). The CDR3 sequence is 16 residues long. The germline CDR1 and CDR2 sequences are SGHRS and YFSETQ. The V end was cut by 4 bases, the J end by 8 bases, with 21 bases between. The CDR3 here is CASSPDPAGDFEKLFF. Written as DNA, the CDR3 is TGCGCCAGCAGCCCGGATCCAGCAGGGGATTTCGAAAAACTGTTTTTT. The whole variable domain, filled in from reference TRBV5-1 and TRBJ1-4, reads KAGVTQTPRYLIKTRGQQVTLSCSPISGHRSVSWYQQTPGQGLQFLFEYFSETQRNKGNFPGRFSGRQFSNSRSEMNVSTLELGDSALYLCASSPDPAGDFEKLFFGSGTQLSVL.

V is TRBV2 and J is TRBJ2-2; D remains unclear. CDR3 length equals 12 residues. Germline V gene sequence: CDR1 SNHLY, CDR2 FYNNEI. With 6 bases removed from V and 7 bases from J, the gap between germline ends came to 9 bases. The CDR3 nucleotides are TGTGCCAGCAGCCTTAATATCGGGGAGCTGTTTTTT. This gives the protein CASSLNIGELFF.

This clonotype was seen a few times. The genes are TRBV28 and TRBJ1-5; TRBD1 aligns across 8 bases. The CDR3 consists of 15 residues. The V gene end was trimmed by 5 bases and the J gene end by 5 bases; junction bases not matched to a gene: 8. Germline-derived CDR1 and CDR2 are MDHEN and SYDVKM. CDR3 nucleotides: TGTGCCAGCAGTCAGGCGGGGACAGGCTATCAGCCCCAGCATTTT. Protein: CASSQAGTGYQPQHF. The whole variable domain, remainder taken from reference TRBV28 and TRBJ1-5, is DVKVTQSSRYLVKRTGEKVFLECVQDMDHENMFWYRQDPGLGLRLIYFSYDVKMKEKGDIPEGYSVSREKKERFSLILESASTNQTSMYLCASSQAGTGYQPQHFGDGTRLSIL.

The chain is built from TRBV18 and TRBJ2-2, with D perhaps matching TRBD2 (6 bases). Trimming removed 6 bases from V and 1 base from J, with 9 bases in between. Germline V lookup: CDR1 KGHSH, CDR2 LQKENI. CDR3 size: 14 residues. CDR3 sequence reads: CASSGTGNTGELFF. CDR3 DNA: TGTGCCAGCTCCGGGACTGGGAACACCGGGGAGCTGTTTTTT. Drawing the rest from reference TRBV18 and TRBJ2-2, the complete variable domain is NAGVMQNPRHLVRRRGQEARLRCSPMKGHSHVYWYRQLPEEGLKFMVYLQKENIIDESGMPKERFSAEFPKEGPSILRIQQVVRGDSAAYFCASSGTGNTGELFFGEGSRLTVL.

This clonotype was recorded a few times. V gene TRBV20-1 combines with J gene TRBJ2-3, with TRBD2 as a possible D gene (5 bases). This CDR3 is 13 amino acids long. Germline V gene sequence: CDR1 DFQATT, CDR2 SNEGSKA (reference sequence). Deletions cut 3 bases from V and 7 bases from J, with 14 bases between. CDR3: CSASPSRGNTQYF. For the CDR3, the DNA is TGCAGTGCTAGCCCTAGCAGAGGGAATACGCAGTATTTT.

This chain links TRBV25-1 with TRBJ1-1; a possible D gene is TRBD1 (5 bases). The CDR3 runs to 14 residues. V was pared by 3 bases and J by 1 base, with 9 bases between. Per the germline V gene, CDR1 is MGHDK and CDR2 is SYGVNS. The CDR3 spells CASSDWGQNTEAFF. DNA of the CDR3: TGTGCCAGCAGTGATTGGGGCCAGAACACTGAAGCTTTCTTT. The full variable domain, rest sourced from reference TRBV25-1 and TRBJ1-1, is EADIYQTPRYLVIGTGKKITLECSQTMGHDKMYWYQQDPGMELHLIHYSYGVNSTEKGDLSSESTVSRIRTEHFPLTLESARPSHTSQYLCASSDWGQNTEAFFGQGTRLTVV.

The chain combines TRBV27 with TRBJ1-5, with no clear D. CDR1 is MNHEY and CDR2 is SMNVEV in the germline V gene (reference sequence). V gave up 8 bases and J gave up 7 bases, with 12 bases separating them. The CDR3 is 12 amino acids. The CDR3 region is CASGRWGQPQHF. The CDR3 bases are TGTGCCAGCGGCCGTTGGGGACAGCCCCAGCATTTT.

The chain employs TRBV6-2 or TRBV6-3 and TRBJ2-1; 14 bases match TRBD2. The CDR3 is made up of 16 amino acids. V shed 5 bases, J shed 6 bases, and the junction held 6 bases outside the gene matches. CDR1 is MNHEY and CDR2 is SVGEGT in the germline V gene. The CDR3 region has the DNA TGTGCCAGCAGTACGCTCGGGACTAGCGGGAGCAATGAGCAGTTCTTC. It encodes CASSTLGTSGSNEQFF.

This clonotype was found a few times. The V call is TRBV20-1, the J call TRBJ1-2; 9 bases match TRBD1. V dropped 7 bases and J dropped 4; count of bases not matched to a gene: 7. Per germline, CDR1 DFQATT and CDR2 SNEGSKA (reference sequence). The CDR3 has 13 amino acids. Written as DNA, the CDR3 is TGCAGTGTTTGGACAGGGGTCGGCTATGGCTACACCTTC. Translation: CSVWTGVGYGYTF.

This rearrangement joins TRBV6-1 to TRBJ2-3, with 8 bases fitting TRBD2. J lost 0 bases, V lost 6 bases, and 8 bases had no gene match. The germline V gene has CDR1 MNHNS and CDR2 SASEGT. This CDR3 has 16 residues. The CDR3: CASRYLAGTSTDTQYF. The CDR3 DNA is TGTGCCAGCAGGTACTTAGCGGGGACAAGCACAGATACGCAGTATTTT.

J is TRBJ2-7 and V is TRBV20-1; TRBD1 aligns across 8 bases. CDR3 size: 16 residues. J lost 3 bases, V lost 5 bases, and 15 bases had no gene match. Germline-derived CDR1 and CDR2 are DFQATT and SNEGSKA (reference sequence). Written as DNA, the CDR3 is TGCAGTGCTTCGACCCTTTCTTTCGGGACAGGCTACGAGCAGTACTTC. Protein: CSASTLSFGTGYEQYF.

This chain uses TRBV30 with TRBJ1-1, with D unclear. Germline V gene lookup returns CDR1 GTSNPN and CDR2 SVGIG (reference sequence). The CDR3 extends over 12 amino acids. Deletions cut 2 bases from V and 1 base from J, with 5 bases between. The CDR3 nucleotides are TGTGCCTGGAGTTACCCGAACACTGAAGCTTTCTTT. This encodes CAWSYPNTEAFF. The full variable domain, its missing parts supplied by reference TRBV30 and TRBJ1-1, is SQTIHQWPATLVQPVGSPLSLECTVEGTSNPNLYWYRQAAGRGLQLLFYSVGIGQISSEVPQNLSASRPQDRQFILSSKKLLLSDSGFYLCAWSYPNTEAFFGQGTRLTVV.

The V and J genes are TRBV20-1 and TRBJ1-4; no definite D call. The germline V gene encodes CDR1 DFQATT and CDR2 SNEGSKA (reference sequence). The CDR3 is 15 residues long. V gave up 0 bases and J gave up 0 bases, with 8 bases separating them. The DNA of the CDR3 is TGCAGTGCTAGAGAGTTGCGGACAACTAATGAAAAACTGTTTTTT. Translating gives CSARELRTTNEKLFF.